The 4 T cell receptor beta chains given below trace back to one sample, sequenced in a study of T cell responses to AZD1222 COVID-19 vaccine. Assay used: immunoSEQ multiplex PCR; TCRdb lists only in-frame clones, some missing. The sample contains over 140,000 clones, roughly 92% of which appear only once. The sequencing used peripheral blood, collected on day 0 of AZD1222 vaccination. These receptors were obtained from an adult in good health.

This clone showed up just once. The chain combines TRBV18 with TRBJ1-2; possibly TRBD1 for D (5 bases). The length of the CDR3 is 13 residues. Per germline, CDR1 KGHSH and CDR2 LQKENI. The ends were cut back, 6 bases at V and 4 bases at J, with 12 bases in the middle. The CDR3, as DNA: TGTGCCAGCTCCCCGCAGGGCCTCTATGGCTACACCTTC. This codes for CASSPQGLYGYTF.

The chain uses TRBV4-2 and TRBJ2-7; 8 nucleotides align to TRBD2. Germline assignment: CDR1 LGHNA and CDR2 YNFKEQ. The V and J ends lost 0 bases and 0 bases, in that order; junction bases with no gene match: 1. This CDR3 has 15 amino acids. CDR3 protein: CASSQELAASYEQYF. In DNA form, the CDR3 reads TGTGCCAGCAGCCAAGAACTAGCGGCCTCCTACGAGCAGTACTTC.

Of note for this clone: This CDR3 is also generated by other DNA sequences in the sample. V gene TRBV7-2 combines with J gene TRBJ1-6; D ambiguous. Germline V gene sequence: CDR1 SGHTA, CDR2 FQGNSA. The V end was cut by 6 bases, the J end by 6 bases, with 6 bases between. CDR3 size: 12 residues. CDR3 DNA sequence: TGTGCCAGCAGTCTTACTAATTCACCCCTCCACTTT. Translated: CASSLTNSPLHF.

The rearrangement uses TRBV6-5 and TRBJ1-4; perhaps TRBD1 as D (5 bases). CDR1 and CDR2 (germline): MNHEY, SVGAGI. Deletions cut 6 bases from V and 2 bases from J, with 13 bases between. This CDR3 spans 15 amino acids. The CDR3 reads CASSQRRGTNEKLFF. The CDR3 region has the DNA TGTGCCAGCAGCCAAAGAAGGGGTACTAATGAAAAACTGTTTTTT.